This TCR beta chain was retrieved from a study of sequential checkpoint blockade in melanoma. Findings and limits, study-wide: Patients with week-13 increases in T-cell fraction and clonality benefited about 30 times more often.

The treatment denotes: randomized to nivolumab then ipilimumab (arm A) or the reverse (arm B). Deletions cut 4 bases from V and 1 base from J, with 14 bases between. There are 15 residues in the CDR3. Germline V lookup: CDR1 SGDLS, CDR2 YYNGEE. This clone came up a few times. Its antigen remains unidentified. Some clones are missing from TCRdb's copy, which holds only in-frame ones; the method was immunoSEQ multiplex PCR. Among 2,000 to 2,500 clones listed, around a fifth were seen once. Sample: tumor tissue (inferred from file names), taken from a patient given nivolumab and ipilimumab in sequence. This clonotype was sampled from a human donor with melanoma. This rearrangement joins TRBV9 to TRBJ1-2; D gene uncertain. CDR3: CASSLRTDGNYGYTF. The DNA of the CDR3 is TGTGCCAGCAGCCTCCGGACCGACGGTAACTATGGCTACACCTTC.